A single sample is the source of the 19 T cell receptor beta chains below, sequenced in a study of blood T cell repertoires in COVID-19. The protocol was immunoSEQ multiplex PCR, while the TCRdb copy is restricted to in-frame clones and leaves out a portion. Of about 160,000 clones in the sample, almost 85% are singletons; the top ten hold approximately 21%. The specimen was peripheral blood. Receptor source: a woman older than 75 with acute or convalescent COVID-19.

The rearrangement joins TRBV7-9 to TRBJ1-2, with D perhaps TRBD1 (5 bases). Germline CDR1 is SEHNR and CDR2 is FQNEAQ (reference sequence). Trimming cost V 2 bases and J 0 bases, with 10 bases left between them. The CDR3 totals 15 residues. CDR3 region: CASSLSGGSNYGYTF. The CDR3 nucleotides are TGTGCCAGCAGCTTATCGGGGGGATCTAACTATGGCTACACCTTC.

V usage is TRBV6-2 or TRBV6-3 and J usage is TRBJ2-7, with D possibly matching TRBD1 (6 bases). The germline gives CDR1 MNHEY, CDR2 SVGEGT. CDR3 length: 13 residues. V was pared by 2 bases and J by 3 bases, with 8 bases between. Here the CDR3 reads CASSYTDSYEQYF. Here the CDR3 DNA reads TGTGCCAGCAGTTACACGGACAGCTACGAGCAGTACTTC.

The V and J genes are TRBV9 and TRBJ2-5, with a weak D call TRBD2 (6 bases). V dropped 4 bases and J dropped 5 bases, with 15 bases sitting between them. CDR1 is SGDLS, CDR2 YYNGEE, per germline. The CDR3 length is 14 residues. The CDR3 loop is CASSPTVGRETQYF. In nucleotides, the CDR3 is TGTGCCAGCAGCCCCACAGTGGGGAGGGAGACCCAGTACTTC. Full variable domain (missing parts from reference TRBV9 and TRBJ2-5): DSGVTQTPKHLITATGQRVTLRCSPRSGDLSVYWYQQSLDQGLQFLIQYYNGEERAKGNILERFSAQQFPDLHSELNLSSLELGDSALYFCASSPTVGRETQYFGPGTRLLVL.

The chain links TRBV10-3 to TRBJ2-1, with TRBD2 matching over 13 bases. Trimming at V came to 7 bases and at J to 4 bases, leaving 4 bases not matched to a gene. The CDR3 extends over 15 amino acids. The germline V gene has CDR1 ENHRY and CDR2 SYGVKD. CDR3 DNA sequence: TGTGCCATCACCGGACTAGCGGGAGAGTACAATGAGCAGTTCTTC. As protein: CAITGLAGEYNEQFF.

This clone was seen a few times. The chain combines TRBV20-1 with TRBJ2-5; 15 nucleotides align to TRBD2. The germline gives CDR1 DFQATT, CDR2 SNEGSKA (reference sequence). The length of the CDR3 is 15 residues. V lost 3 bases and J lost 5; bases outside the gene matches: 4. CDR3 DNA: TGCAGTGCTAGTAGGACTAGCGGGAGGGGTGAGACCCAGTACTTC. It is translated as CSASRTSGRGETQYF.

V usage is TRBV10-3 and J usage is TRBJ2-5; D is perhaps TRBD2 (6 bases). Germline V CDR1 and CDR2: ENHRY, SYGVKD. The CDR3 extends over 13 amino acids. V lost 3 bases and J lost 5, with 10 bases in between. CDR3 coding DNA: TGTGCCATCAGTGACGGGGAGGCGGAGACCCAGTACTTC. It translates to CAISDGEAETQYF.

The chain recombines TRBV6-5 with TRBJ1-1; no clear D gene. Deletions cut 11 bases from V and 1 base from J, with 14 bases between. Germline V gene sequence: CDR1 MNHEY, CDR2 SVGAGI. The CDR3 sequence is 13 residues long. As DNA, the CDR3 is TGTGCCGCACTTAGAGGAAAGAACACTGAAGCTTTCTTT. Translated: CAALRGKNTEAFF.

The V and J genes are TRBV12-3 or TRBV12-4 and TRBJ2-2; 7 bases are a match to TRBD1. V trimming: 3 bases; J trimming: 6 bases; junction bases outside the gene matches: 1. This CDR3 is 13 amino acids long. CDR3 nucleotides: TGTGCCAGCAGTTTGAGGGGGCCCGGGGAGCTGTTTTTT. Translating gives CASSLRGPGELFF.

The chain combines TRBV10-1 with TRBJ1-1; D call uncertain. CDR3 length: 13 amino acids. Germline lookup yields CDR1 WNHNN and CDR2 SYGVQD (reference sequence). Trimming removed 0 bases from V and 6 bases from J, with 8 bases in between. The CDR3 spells CASSESSHPEAFF. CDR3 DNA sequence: TGCGCCAGCAGTGAGTCGAGTCACCCTGAAGCTTTCTTT.

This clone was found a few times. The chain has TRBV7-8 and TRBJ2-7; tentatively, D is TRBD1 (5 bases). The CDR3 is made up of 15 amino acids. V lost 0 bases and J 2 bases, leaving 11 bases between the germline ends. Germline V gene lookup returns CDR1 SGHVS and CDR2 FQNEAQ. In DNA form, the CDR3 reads TGTGCCAGCAGCTTAGCCCAGGGAAGCGCCTACGAGCAGTACTTC. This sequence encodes CASSLAQGSAYEQYF.

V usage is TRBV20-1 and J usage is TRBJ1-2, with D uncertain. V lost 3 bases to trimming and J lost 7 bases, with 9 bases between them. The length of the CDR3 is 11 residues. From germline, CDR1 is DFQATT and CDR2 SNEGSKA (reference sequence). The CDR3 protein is CSASWSGGYTF. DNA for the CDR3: TGCAGTGCTAGTTGGTCAGGTGGCTACACCTTC.

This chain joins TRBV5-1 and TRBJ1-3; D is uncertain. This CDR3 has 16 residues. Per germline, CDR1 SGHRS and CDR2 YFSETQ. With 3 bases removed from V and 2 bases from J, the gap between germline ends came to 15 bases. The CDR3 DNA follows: TGCGCCAGCAGCTCGGGTGGATCTAATCCTGGAAACACCATATATTTT. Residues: CASSSGGSNPGNTIYF. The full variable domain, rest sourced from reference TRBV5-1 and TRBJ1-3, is KAGVTQTPRYLIKTRGQQVTLSCSPISGHRSVSWYQQTPGQGLQFLFEYFSETQRNKGNFPGRFSGRQFSNSRSEMNVSTLELGDSALYLCASSSGGSNPGNTIYFGEGSWLTVV.

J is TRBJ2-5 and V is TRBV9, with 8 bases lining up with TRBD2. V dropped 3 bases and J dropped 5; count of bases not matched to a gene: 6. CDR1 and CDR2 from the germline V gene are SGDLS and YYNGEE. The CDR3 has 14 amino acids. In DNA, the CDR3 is TGTGCCAGCAGCGATAGCGGGATGGCGGAGACCCAGTACTTC. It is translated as CASSDSGMAETQYF. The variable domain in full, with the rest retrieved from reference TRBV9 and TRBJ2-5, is DSGVTQTPKHLITATGQRVTLRCSPRSGDLSVYWYQQSLDQGLQFLIQYYNGEERAKGNILERFSAQQFPDLHSELNLSSLELGDSALYFCASSDSGMAETQYFGPGTRLLVL.

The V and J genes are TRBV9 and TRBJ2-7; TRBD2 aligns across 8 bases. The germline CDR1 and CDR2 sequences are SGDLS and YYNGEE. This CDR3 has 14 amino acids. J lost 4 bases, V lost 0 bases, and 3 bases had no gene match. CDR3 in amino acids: CASSVAGGPYEQYF. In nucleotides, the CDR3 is TGTGCCAGCAGCGTAGCGGGAGGGCCTTACGAGCAGTACTTC.

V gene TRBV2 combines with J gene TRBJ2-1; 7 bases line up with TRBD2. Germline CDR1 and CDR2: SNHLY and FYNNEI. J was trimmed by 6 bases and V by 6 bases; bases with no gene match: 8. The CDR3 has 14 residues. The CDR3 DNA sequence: TGTGCCAGCAGGAGCGGGACTCCGGGCAATGAGCAGTTCTTC. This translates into CASRSGTPGNEQFF.

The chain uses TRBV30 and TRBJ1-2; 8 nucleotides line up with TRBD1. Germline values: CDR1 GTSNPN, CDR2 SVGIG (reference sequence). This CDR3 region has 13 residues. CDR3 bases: TGTGCGGCCGAAGGGGGACAGGACTATGGCTACACCTTC. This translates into CAAEGGQDYGYTF.

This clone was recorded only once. The CDR3 sequence: CASSTQGAGANVLTF. The CDR3 DNA sequence: TGTGCCAGCAGCACGCAGGGGGCTGGGGCCAACGTCCTGACTTTC. The genes are TRBV9 and TRBJ2-6; TRBD1 aligns across 7 bases. CDR3 length: 15 amino acids. The V and J ends lost 4 bases and 2 bases, in that order; junction bases with no gene match: 3. Germline assignment: CDR1 SGDLS and CDR2 YYNGEE.

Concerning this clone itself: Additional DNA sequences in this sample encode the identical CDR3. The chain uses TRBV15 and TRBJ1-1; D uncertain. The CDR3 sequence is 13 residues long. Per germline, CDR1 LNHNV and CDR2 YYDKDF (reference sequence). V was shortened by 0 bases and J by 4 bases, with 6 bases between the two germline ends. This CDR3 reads CATSRDRATEAFF. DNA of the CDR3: TGTGCCACCAGCAGAGATAGAGCCACTGAAGCTTTCTTT.

CDR3 nucleotide sequence: TGTGCCAGCAGTTTGGTGTCAGGGTGGCCCGGGGAGCTGTTTTTT. Protein: CASSLVSGWPGELFF. The J gene is TRBJ2-2, the V gene TRBV27, with D perhaps matching TRBD1 (5 bases). Trimming took off 3 bases at V and 6 bases at J, with 14 bases between the two ends. The V gene's germline CDR1 is MNHEY and CDR2 SMNVEV (reference sequence). This CDR3 spans 15 amino acids.